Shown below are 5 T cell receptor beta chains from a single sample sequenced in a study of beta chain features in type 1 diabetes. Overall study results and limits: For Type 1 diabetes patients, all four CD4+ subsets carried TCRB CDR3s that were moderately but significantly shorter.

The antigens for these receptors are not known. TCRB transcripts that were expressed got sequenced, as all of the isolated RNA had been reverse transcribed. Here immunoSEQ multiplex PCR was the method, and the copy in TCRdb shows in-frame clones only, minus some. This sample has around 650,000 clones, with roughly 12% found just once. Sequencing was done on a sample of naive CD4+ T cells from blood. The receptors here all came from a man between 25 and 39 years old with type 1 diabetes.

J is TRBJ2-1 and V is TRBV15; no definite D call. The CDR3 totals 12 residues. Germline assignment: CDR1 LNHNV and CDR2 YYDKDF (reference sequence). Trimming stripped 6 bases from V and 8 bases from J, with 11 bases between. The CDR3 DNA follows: TGTGCCACCAGTCGAGCCTTCCATGAGCAGTTCTTC. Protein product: CATSRAFHEQFF.

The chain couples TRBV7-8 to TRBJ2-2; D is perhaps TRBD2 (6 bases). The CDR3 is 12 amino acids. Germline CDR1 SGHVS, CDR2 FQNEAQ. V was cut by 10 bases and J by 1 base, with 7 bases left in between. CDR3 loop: CANGGNTGELFF. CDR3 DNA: TGTGCCAACGGGGGGAACACCGGGGAGCTGTTTTTT.

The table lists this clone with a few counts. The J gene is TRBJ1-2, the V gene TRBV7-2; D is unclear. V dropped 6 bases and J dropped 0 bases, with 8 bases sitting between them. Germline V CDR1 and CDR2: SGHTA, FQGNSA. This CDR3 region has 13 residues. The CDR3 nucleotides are TGTGCCAGCAGAGCTAGTTCTAACTATGGCTACACCTTC. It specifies CASRASSNYGYTF.

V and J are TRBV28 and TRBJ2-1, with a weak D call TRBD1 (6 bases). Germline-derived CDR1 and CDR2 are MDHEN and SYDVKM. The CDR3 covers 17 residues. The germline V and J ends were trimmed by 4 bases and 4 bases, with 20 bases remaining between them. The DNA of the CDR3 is TGTGCCAGCAGTTCTCCCGGGACAACCTTTTTTTACAATGAGCAGTTCTTC. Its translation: CASSSPGTTFFYNEQFF.

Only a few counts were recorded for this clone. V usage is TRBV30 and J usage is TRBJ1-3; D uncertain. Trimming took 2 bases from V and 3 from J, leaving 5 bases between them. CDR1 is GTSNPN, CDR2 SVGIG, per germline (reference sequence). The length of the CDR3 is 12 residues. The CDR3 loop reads CAWSYRGNTIYF. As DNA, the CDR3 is TGTGCCTGGAGTTATCGTGGAAACACCATATATTTT.